The entry below describes one T cell receptor beta chain. One end of the junction varies from germline; a read error may be responsible. This entry is derived from a study of regulatory T cells in long-lasting Graves disease. Stated time point: newly diagnosed GD, antithyroid drugs for less than 3 months. The authors made the TCR library using RNA they extracted from PBMCs. Investigators prepared the TCR beta libraries by applying iRepertoire HTBI primers and Arm-PCR of CDR3 regions. TCRdb re-called the multiplex PCR reads with MiXCR, one entry per CDR3 protein. The repertoire holds 400,000 to 550,000 distinct CDR3 sequences, with 16% as singletons. Per germline, CDR1 DFQATT and CDR2 SNEGSKA (reference sequence). The CDR3 consists of 12 residues. Separately, the same data were catalogued under a study of T cells in Graves' hyperthyroidism and ophthalmopathy. From that report: Patients were excluded because of uncontrolled infection, other autoimmune disease, pregnancy or lactation.

The chain combines TRBV20-1 with TRBJ2-3, with D hard to call. Sequenced material: peripheral blood mononuclear cells (PBMCs), taken at new diagnosis, from a patient treated with antithyroid drugs. The sequence was obtained from a woman aged 25 to 39 with Graves disease. In nucleotides, the CDR3 is TGCAGTGCACCAAAGCCCACAGATACGCGGTATTTT. This codes for CSAPKPTDTRYF.